Sequencing of this TCR beta chain was carried out in a study of blood T cell repertoires in COVID-19. From germline, CDR1 is SGHTA and CDR2 FQGNSA. The trim removed 5 bases at V and 3 bases at J, leaving 8 bases unmatched. CDR3 size: 16 residues. The assay was immunoSEQ multiplex PCR, and TCRdb's table has in-frame clones only and misses some. The sample holds 250,000 to 350,000 clones; 70% to 85% are singletons and the top ten take over 1.1%. The chain carries TRBV7-2 and TRBJ1-4; 8 bases fit TRBD1. The sequenced sample was peripheral blood. The TCR originated in a human donor with COVID-19, enrolled during active disease. The donor label of this sample is uncertain. Written as DNA, the CDR3 is TGTGCCAGCAGCCCCCGGACAGGGCAACCTAATGAAAAACTGTTTTTT. Its translation: CASSPRTGQPNEKLFF.